These T cell receptor beta chains were read from a single sample in a study of PD-L1 blockade in urothelial cancer. Some clones are missing from TCRdb's copy, which holds only in-frame ones; the method was immunoSEQ multiplex PCR. The sample carries about 14,000 clones, approximately 88% recorded once. This specimen consisted of PBMCs, obtained around atezolizumab (anti-PD-L1) treatment. These receptors all come from a man between 65 and 80 years old with urothelial cancer. CDR3s include the opening cysteine and the closing phenylalanine or tryptophan. A clone size is listed for some rows: how often the clone was seen (once, few, many), or a class if it is expanded.

v_call	j_call	clone_size	cdr3_aa
TRBV30	TRBJ2-7	once	CAWSQRYYYEQYF
TRBV11-2	TRBJ2-7	-	CASSPSDGAGSSYEQYF
TRBV6-1	TRBJ2-3	-	CASSLRTGDTQYF
TRBV28	TRBJ2-1	-	CASSSAFPTYNEQFF
TRBV4-2	TRBJ2-2	-	CASSQDQGTSLGELFF
TRBV29-1	TRBJ2-1	-	CSVDGRFSDEQFF
TRBV6-1	TRBJ1-6	few	CASTRQMDSPLHF
TRBV14	TRBJ1-1	-	CASSQDKSGGLNTEAFF
TRBV6-6	TRBJ2-7	-	CASGTGEAYEQYF
TRBV6-1	TRBJ1-1	-	CASSVRMNTEAFF
TRBV5-1	TRBJ2-3	-	CATRPGQAGDTQYF
TRBV19	TRBJ1-2	-	CASKRQGGRYGYTF
TRBV27	TRBJ2-7	once	CASSLVEARVDEQYF
TRBV5-1	TRBJ1-1	-	CASSQGTGVEAFF
TRBV11-3	TRBJ1-6	-	CASSLTGINSPLHF
TRBV6-1	TRBJ1-3	-	CASSGTGVSMWGNTIYF
TRBV6-1	TRBJ2-6	-	CASSEDSSGANVLTF
TRBV11-2	TRBJ1-4	-	CASSQGHNSNEKLFF
TRBV29-1	TRBJ2-7	-	CSVASARDEQYF
TRBV11-2	TRBJ2-7	-	CASSFRDNPYEQYF
TRBV5-1	TRBJ2-7	-	CASSLPSTYEQYF
TRBV19	TRBJ1-5	-	CASSIGRGSSNQPQHF
TRBV19	TRBJ2-7	-	CASSISDSSEYEQYF